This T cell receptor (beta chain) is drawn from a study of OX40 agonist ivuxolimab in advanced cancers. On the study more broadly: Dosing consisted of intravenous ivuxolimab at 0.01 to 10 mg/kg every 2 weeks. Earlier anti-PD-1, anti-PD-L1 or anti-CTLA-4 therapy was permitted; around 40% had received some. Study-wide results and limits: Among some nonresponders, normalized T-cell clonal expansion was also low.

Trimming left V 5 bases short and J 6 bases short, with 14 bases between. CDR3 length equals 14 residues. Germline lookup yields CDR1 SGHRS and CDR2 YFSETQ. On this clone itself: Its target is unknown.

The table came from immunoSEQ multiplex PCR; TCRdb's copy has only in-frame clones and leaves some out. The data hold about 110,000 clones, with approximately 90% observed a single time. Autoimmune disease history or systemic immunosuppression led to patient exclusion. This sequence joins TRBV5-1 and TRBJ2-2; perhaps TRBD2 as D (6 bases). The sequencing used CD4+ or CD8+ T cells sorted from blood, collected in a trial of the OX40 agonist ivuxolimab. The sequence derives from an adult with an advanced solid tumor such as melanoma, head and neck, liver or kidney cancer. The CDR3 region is CASSVRESPGELFF. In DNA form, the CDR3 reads TGCGCCAGCAGTGTTCGGGAGAGTCCCGGGGAGCTGTTTTTT.